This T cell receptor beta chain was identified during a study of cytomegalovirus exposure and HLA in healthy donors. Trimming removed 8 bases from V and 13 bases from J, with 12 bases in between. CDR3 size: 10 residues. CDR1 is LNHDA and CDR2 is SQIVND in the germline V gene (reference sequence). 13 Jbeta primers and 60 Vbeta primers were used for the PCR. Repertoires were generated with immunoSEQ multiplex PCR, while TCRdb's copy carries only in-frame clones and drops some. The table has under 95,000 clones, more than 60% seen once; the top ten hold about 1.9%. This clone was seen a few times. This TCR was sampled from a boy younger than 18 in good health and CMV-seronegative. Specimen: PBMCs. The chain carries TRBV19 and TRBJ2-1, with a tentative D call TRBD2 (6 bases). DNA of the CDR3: TGTGCCAGTGGGAGGCCCTCTCAGTTCTTC. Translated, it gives CASGRPSQFF. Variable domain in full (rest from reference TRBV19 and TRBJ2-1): DGGITQSPKYLFRKEGQNVTLSCEQNLNHDAMYWYRQDPGQGLRLIYYSQIVNDFQKGDIAEGYSVSREKKESFPLTVTSAQKNPTAFYLCASGRPSQFFGPGTRLTVL.